The 4 T cell receptor beta chains below were found in one sample sequenced in a study of cytomegalovirus exposure and HLA in healthy donors. Profiled with immunoSEQ multiplex PCR; TCRdb holds only in-frame clones, not every one. The table includes 95,000 to 150,000 clones, roughly 90% detected once. Material: PBMCs. These receptors were obtained from a woman between 18 and 29 years old in good health and CMV-seronegative.

V gene TRBV11-2 combines with J gene TRBJ2-1, with 9 positions matching TRBD1. The V gene's germline CDR1 is SGHAT and CDR2 FQNNGV. Trimming at V came to 6 bases and at J to 4 bases, leaving 7 bases not matched to a gene. The CDR3 loop spans 15 amino acids. CDR3 protein: CASRLQGAGYNEQFF. CDR3 DNA: TGTGCCAGCAGACTACAGGGGGCGGGTTACAATGAGCAGTTCTTC. Combining the CDR3 with reference TRBV11-2 and TRBJ2-1 gives the whole variable domain EAGVAQSPRYKIIEKRQSVAFWCNPISGHATLYWYQQILGQGPKLLIQFQNNGVVDDSQLPKDRFSAERLKGVDSTLKIQPAKLEDSAVYLCASRLQGAGYNEQFFGPGTRLTVL.

The chain carries TRBV7-6 and TRBJ2-1; 14 bases map to TRBD2. Looked up from germline, CDR1 is SGHVS and CDR2 is FNYEAQ. The CDR3 runs to 17 residues. The J segment lost 2 bases and the V segment lost 6 bases, leaving 6 bases of the junction unmatched. CDR3 sequence reads: CASRSTSGRAPYNEQFF. As DNA, the CDR3 is TGTGCCAGCAGATCGACTAGCGGGAGGGCCCCCTACAATGAGCAGTTCTTC.

V usage is TRBV6-5 and J usage is TRBJ2-6; TRBD1 is a possible D gene (6 bases). Trimming shortened V by 6 bases and J by 0 bases, and 9 bases separated the two germline ends. Germline lookup yields CDR1 MNHEY and CDR2 SVGAGI. This CDR3 comprises 15 residues. The DNA for the CDR3 is TGTGCCAGCAGAACGACAGGCTCTGGGGCCAACGTCCTGACTTTC. Translated, it gives CASRTTGSGANVLTF.

The chain combines TRBV6-6 with TRBJ2-5; 8 nucleotides match TRBD1. Looked up from germline, CDR1 is MNHNY and CDR2 is SVGAGI (reference sequence). Trimming cost V 5 bases and J 7 bases; bases outside gene matches: 0. This CDR3 region has 11 residues. In DNA, the CDR3 is TGTGCCAGCAGTGACAGGGGGACCCAGTACTTC. Protein sequence: CASSDRGTQYF.